Presented here are 30 T cell receptor beta chains from one specimen sequenced in a study of blood T cell repertoires in COVID-19. The table came from immunoSEQ multiplex PCR; TCRdb's copy has only in-frame clones and leaves some out. The table records about 220,000 clones, less than 90% of them present only once. The sample comprised peripheral blood. The receptors were gathered from a man in his thirties or forties with active or convalescent COVID-19.

This clone was detected only once. The chain has TRBV5-5 and TRBJ1-1; no firm D call. V was clipped by 2 bases and J by 4 bases, with 24 bases between them. Germline CDR1 and CDR2: SGHKS and YYEKEE (reference sequence). The CDR3 is made up of 18 amino acids. CDR3 sequence (DNA): TGTGCCAGCAGCTTAATTTATTGGACGGACGGAGGAGGCACTGAAGCTTTCTTT. Its protein is CASSLIYWTDGGGTEAFF.

The rearrangement links TRBV6-1 to TRBJ2-1, with a tentative D call TRBD2 (5 bases). Germline assignment: CDR1 MNHNS and CDR2 SASEGT. The CDR3 has 16 amino acids. The V gene lost 4 bases and the J gene lost 0 bases, with 13 bases spanning the gap. CDR3 nucleotides: TGTGCCAGCAGTGTACGGGAAAAGAGCTCCTACAATGAGCAGTTCTTC. The encoded protein is CASSVREKSSYNEQFF.

The chain employs TRBV27 and TRBJ1-1, with 11 bases lining up with TRBD1. The CDR3 spans 17 residues. Germline V gene lookup returns CDR1 MNHEY and CDR2 SMNVEV (reference sequence). The V gene end was trimmed by 6 bases and the J gene end by 4 bases; junction bases not matched to a gene: 13. The CDR3 DNA reads TGTGCCAGCAGCGAGGACAGGGGGCATTTTCTGCTCACTGAAGCTTTCTTT. It yields the protein CASSEDRGHFLLTEAFF.

As DNA, the CDR3 is TGTGCCAGCAGCCAAGAGGGATCAACAGGATCCTCTTATGGCTACACCTTC. Amino acid sequence: CASSQEGSTGSSYGYTF. This chain connects TRBV4-2 to TRBJ1-2, with a weak D call TRBD1 (5 bases). The CDR3 loop spans 17 amino acids. Deletions cut 0 bases from V and 5 bases from J, with 19 bases between. Germline V gene data show CDR1 as LGHNA and CDR2 as YNFKEQ.

This sequence joins TRBV7-2 and TRBJ1-6; TRBD1 matches 10 bases. Unmatched junction bases numbered 8, after V lost 1 base and J lost 2 bases. CDR3 length: 19 amino acids. Germline loops: CDR1 SGHTA, CDR2 FQGNSA. The CDR3 DNA reads TGTGCCAGCAGCTTAGATCCCCCGACAGGGGGCACCTATAATTCACCCCTCCACTTT. Protein product: CASSLDPPTGGTYNSPLHF. The full variable domain, with the rest looked up from reference TRBV7-2 and TRBJ1-6, is GAGVSQSPSNKVTEKGKDVELRCDPISGHTALYWYRQSLGQGLEFLIYFQGNSAPDKSGLPSDRFSAERTGGSVSTLTIQRTQQEDSAVYLCASSLDPPTGGTYNSPLHFGNGTRLTVT.

This chain links TRBV15 with TRBJ1-4; D may be TRBD1 (5 bases). This CDR3 has 15 residues. CDR1 and CDR2 (germline): LNHNV, YYDKDF (reference sequence). V gave up 6 bases and J gave up 8 bases, with 19 bases separating them. In nucleotides, the CDR3 is TGTGCCACCAGAAGTGGGGGGACCCGCGGAGAAAAACTGTTTTTT. Protein sequence: CATRSGGTRGEKLFF.

The chain carries TRBV18 and TRBJ1-1, with 7 positions matching TRBD1. The V segment lost 2 bases and the J segment 3 bases; nucleotides outside the gene matches: 6. The CDR3 extends over 15 amino acids. The V gene's germline CDR1 is KGHSH and CDR2 LQKENI. CDR3 DNA: TGTGCCAGCTCACCAACCGCAGGGGGAGACACTGAAGCTTTCTTT. This encodes CASSPTAGGDTEAFF.

This chain uses TRBV4-2 with TRBJ2-7, with a possible D match to TRBD2 (6 bases). The length of the CDR3 is 16 residues. The V and J ends lost 3 bases and 7 bases respectively, with 22 bases between them. Germline-derived CDR1 and CDR2 are LGHNA and YNFKEQ. In nucleotides, the CDR3 is TGTGCCAGCAGCCACGGACTAACCTCTGAATTGTGGGAGCAGTACTTC. Amino acids: CASSHGLTSELWEQYF.

Here the CDR3 reads CASLDWRNYGYTF. As DNA, the CDR3 is TGTGCCTCTCTTGACTGGAGGAACTATGGCTACACCTTC. V gene TRBV28 combines with J gene TRBJ1-2; no definite D call. The CDR3 covers 13 residues. Between the trimmed V and J ends, which lost 11 bases and 2 bases, there was a span of 15 bases. CDR1 is MDHEN, CDR2 SYDVKM, per germline.

The V gene is TRBV6-2 or TRBV6-3, the J gene TRBJ2-2, with D perhaps TRBD2 (5 bases). From germline, CDR1 is MNHEY and CDR2 SVGEGT. This CDR3 is 15 amino acids long. The V gene lost 5 bases and the J gene lost 6 bases, with 16 bases spanning the gap. DNA of the CDR3: TGTGCCAGCAGTGTAGCGTCTGGGGTCCCCGGGGAGCTGTTTTTT. As protein: CASSVASGVPGELFF.

J is TRBJ2-3 and V is TRBV3-1 (or the pseudogene TRBV3-2), with a weak D call TRBD2 (5 bases). The CDR3 runs 17 residues. The V and J ends lost 4 bases and 0 bases respectively, with 17 bases between them. Per germline, CDR1 LGHDT and CDR2 YNNKEL (reference sequence). CDR3 residues: CASSPWRHLVSTDTQYF. The CDR3 coding sequence is TGTGCCAGCAGCCCCTGGAGGCACCTCGTTAGCACAGATACGCAGTATTTT.

The chain recombines TRBV9 with TRBJ2-3; 8 positions agree with TRBD2. The CDR3 loop spans 16 amino acids. Losses at the gene ends were 4 bases for V and 0 bases for J; bases not matched to a gene: 7. The V gene's germline CDR1 is SGDLS and CDR2 YYNGEE. The CDR3 DNA sequence: TGTGCCAGCAGCCATCATCCTAGCGGGAGCACAGATACGCAGTATTTT. This translates into CASSHHPSGSTDTQYF.

CDR3 in DNA: TGCAGCGTTAGTGCGGGTACCGCCGAGGATACGCAGTATTTT. It codes for CSVSAGTAEDTQYF. The rearrangement joins TRBV29-1 to TRBJ2-3, with D maybe TRBD2 (5 bases). V was cut by 5 bases and J by 6 bases, with 18 bases left in between. Per germline, CDR1 SQVTM and CDR2 ANQGSEA. The CDR3 is 14 amino acids.

This clone appeared a few times. The J gene is TRBJ2-7, the V gene TRBV7-2, with D possibly TRBD1 on 6 matching bases. In germline, CDR1 is SGHTA, CDR2 FQGNSA. The CDR3 has 14 residues. Trimming pared 1 base from V and 0 bases from J, leaving 7 bases between. DNA of the CDR3: TGTGCCAGCAGCTTAGTGACAGGCTCCTACGAGCAGTACTTC. Translated, it gives CASSLVTGSYEQYF. The full variable domain, with the rest looked up from reference TRBV7-2 and TRBJ2-7, is GAGVSQSPSNKVTEKGKDVELRCDPISGHTALYWYRQSLGQGLEFLIYFQGNSAPDKSGLPSDRFSAERTGGSVSTLTIQRTQQEDSAVYLCASSLVTGSYEQYFGPGTRLTVT.

The chain carries TRBV30 and TRBJ2-7; D is ambiguous. The germline gives CDR1 GTSNPN, CDR2 SVGIG (reference sequence). V lost 0 bases and J 5 bases, leaving 11 bases between the germline ends. There are 13 residues in the CDR3. The CDR3 protein is CAWSVDWANEQYF. The CDR3 nucleotides read TGTGCCTGGAGTGTAGATTGGGCGAACGAGCAGTACTTC.

The CDR3 loop reads CASSLDFSGQGKNQPQHF. In DNA, the CDR3 is TGTGCCAGCAGCTTAGACTTCTCGGGACAGGGAAAAAATCAGCCCCAGCATTTT. V is TRBV7-8 and J is TRBJ1-5, with 9 positions matching TRBD1. The CDR3 is made up of 18 amino acids. Germline CDR1 SGHVS, CDR2 FQNEAQ. The J segment lost 4 bases and the V segment lost 1 base, leaving 11 bases of the junction unmatched.

The chain links TRBV7-9 to TRBJ1-2; 10 bases are shared with TRBD1. The ends lost 5 bases at V and 8 bases at J; junction bases unmatched: 11. Germline CDR1 reads SEHNR; CDR2 reads FQNEAQ (reference sequence). The CDR3 has 15 amino acids. The CDR3 DNA follows: TGTGCCAGCAGCCCCCCGGGACAGGGGCTTCGGGGCTACACCTTC. Protein product: CASSPPGQGLRGYTF.

This chain joins TRBV28 and TRBJ1-3, with D tentatively TRBD1 (6 bases). Germline CDR1 reads MDHEN; CDR2 reads SYDVKM. The CDR3 has 13 amino acids. V dropped 7 bases and J dropped 4 bases, with 11 bases sitting between them. The chain's CDR3 is CASNRQVGNTIYF. Written as DNA, the CDR3 is TGTGCCAGCAACCGACAGGTCGGAAACACCATATATTTT.

The V gene is TRBV19, the J gene TRBJ1-5; 9 bases fit TRBD1. The CDR3 extends over 16 amino acids. Unmatched junction bases numbered 8, after V lost 4 bases and J lost 4 bases. Germline-derived CDR1 and CDR2 are LNHDA and SQIVND (reference sequence). The CDR3 DNA follows: TGTGCCAGTAGTACACGAGACAGGGGGTTTAATCAGCCCCAGCATTTT. It yields the protein CASSTRDRGFNQPQHF.

The J gene is TRBJ2-2, the V gene TRBV6-5; the D gene is possibly TRBD1 (6 bases). The CDR3 totals 15 residues. Germline V gene lookup returns CDR1 MNHEY and CDR2 SVGAGI. V gave up 6 bases and J gave up 5 bases, with 16 bases separating them. CDR3 DNA sequence: TGTGCCAGCAGCTCCTTGGCAGGGGCGACCGGGGAGCTGTTTTTT. Translating gives CASSSLAGATGELFF.

This chain links TRBV21-1 with TRBJ2-7; the table's D call TRBD1 went unverified against the DNA. TRBV21-1 is a pseudogene locus. The CDR3 spans 18 residues. CDR3 sequence reads: CASSKERVRGQADYEQYF. The CDR3 DNA is TGTGCCAGCAGCAAAGAACGGGTAAGGGGACAGGCGGACTACGAGCAGTACTTC.

The chain employs TRBV6-6 and TRBJ2-1; D call uncertain. V was shortened by 5 bases and J by 0 bases, with 11 bases between the two germline ends. The CDR3 extends over 15 amino acids. The germline CDR1 and CDR2 sequences are MNHNY and SVGAGI (reference sequence). The CDR3 coding sequence is TGTGCCAGCAGTGCCGGAGAGCGCTCCTACAATGAGCAGTTCTTC. It codes for CASSAGERSYNEQFF.

The chain recombines TRBV5-6 with TRBJ2-7; 8 nucleotides agree with TRBD1. The CDR3 contains 16 residues. V shed 0 bases and J 6 bases; nucleotides not matched to a gene: 11. The germline V gene has CDR1 SGHDT and CDR2 YYEEEE. CDR3 loop: CASSLVPDRASVEQYF. The CDR3 coding sequence is TGTGCCAGCAGCTTGGTACCGGACAGGGCCTCTGTCGAGCAGTACTTC.

A remark on this clone: The junction departs from the called germline gene at one end, perhaps through a read error. As DNA, the CDR3 is TGTGCCACCAGCGAGGTCCGGGTCCCATTAGCCAAAAACATTCAGTACTTC. Protein sequence: CATSEVRVPLAKNIQYF. The chain employs TRBV7-2 and TRBJ2-4; no reliable D call. Per germline, CDR1 SGHTA and CDR2 FQGNSA. This CDR3 contains 17 residues.

The rearrangement links TRBV20-1 to TRBJ2-1; D might be TRBD2 (5 bases). The CDR3 is made up of 11 amino acids. Germline lookup yields CDR1 DFQATT and CDR2 SNEGSKA (reference sequence). Trimming took off 6 bases at V and 16 bases at J, with 19 bases between the two ends. As DNA, the CDR3 is TGCAGTGCCCGGAGGACGGTAATTGAATTCTTC. Translation: CSARRTVIEFF.

The chain links TRBV7-9 to TRBJ1-1; no clear D gene. The CDR3 covers 11 residues. The V end lost 5 bases, the J end lost 2 bases, and 3 bases lay between the germline ends. Germline V lookup: CDR1 SEHNR, CDR2 FQNEAQ (reference sequence). The CDR3, as DNA: TGTGCCAGCAGCCGTAACACTGAAGCTTTCTTT. Its translation: CASSRNTEAFF.

The chain combines TRBV11-2 with TRBJ2-3, with TRBD1 matching 7 bases. Germline V gene lookup returns CDR1 SGHAT and CDR2 FQNNGV. This CDR3 is 15 amino acids long. V lost 5 bases and J lost 3; bases outside the gene matches: 8. In DNA form, the CDR3 reads TGTGCCAGCAGCCCCTACAGGGGTGGAACAGATACGCAGTATTTT. Amino acid sequence: CASSPYRGGTDTQYF.

This clone was detected a few times. The rearrangement links TRBV19 to TRBJ2-3; 8 bases match TRBD1. The germline CDR1 and CDR2 sequences are LNHDA and SQIVND (reference sequence). CDR3 length: 17 amino acids. The junction had 5 bases not matched to a gene; V was cut back by 0 bases and J by 0 bases. CDR3 residues: CASSIEWTGPSTDTQYF. In DNA, the CDR3 is TGTGCCAGTAGTATAGAGTGGACAGGGCCGAGCACAGATACGCAGTATTTT.

The chain employs TRBV3-1 (or the pseudogene TRBV3-2) and TRBJ1-2, with 8 bases aligning to TRBD1. The ends lost 4 bases at V and 6 bases at J; junction bases unmatched: 13. The CDR3 has 16 residues. Per the germline V gene, CDR1 is LGHDT and CDR2 is YNNKEL (reference sequence). The CDR3 is CASSRQGDRNLHGYTF. In nucleotides, the CDR3 is TGTGCCAGCAGCCGTCAAGGGGACAGGAATCTCCATGGCTACACCTTC.

The chain has TRBV19 and TRBJ2-7; 9 positions agree with TRBD2. Trimming cost V 1 base and J 2 bases; bases outside gene matches: 3. The CDR3 totals 15 residues. From germline, CDR1 is LNHDA and CDR2 SQIVND (reference sequence). The CDR3, as DNA: TGTGCCAGTAGTATAGGGCTAGCGGGAACCTACGAGCAGTACTTC. This sequence encodes CASSIGLAGTYEQYF.